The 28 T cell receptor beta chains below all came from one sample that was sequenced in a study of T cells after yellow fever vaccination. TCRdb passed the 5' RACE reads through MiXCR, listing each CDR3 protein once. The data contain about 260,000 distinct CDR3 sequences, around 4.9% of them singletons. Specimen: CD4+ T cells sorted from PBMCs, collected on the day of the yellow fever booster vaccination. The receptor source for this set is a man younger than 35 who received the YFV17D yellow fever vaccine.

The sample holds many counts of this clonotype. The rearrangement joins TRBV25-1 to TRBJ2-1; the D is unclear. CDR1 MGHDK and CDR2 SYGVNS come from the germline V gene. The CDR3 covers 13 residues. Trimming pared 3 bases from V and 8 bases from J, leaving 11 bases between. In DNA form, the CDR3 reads TGTGCCAGCAGTGACCCGGGTAGGGATGAGCAGTTCTTC. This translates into CASSDPGRDEQFF.

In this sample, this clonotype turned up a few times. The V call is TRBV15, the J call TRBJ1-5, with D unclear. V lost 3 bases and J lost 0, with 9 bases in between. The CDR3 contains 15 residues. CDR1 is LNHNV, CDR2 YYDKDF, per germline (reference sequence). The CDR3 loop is CATSRGSYSNQPQHF. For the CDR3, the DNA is TGTGCCACCAGCAGGGGCAGCTATAGCAATCAGCCCCAGCATTTT. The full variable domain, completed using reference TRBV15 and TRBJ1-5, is DAMVIQNPRYQVTQFGKPVTLSCSQTLNHNVMYWYQQKSSQAPKLLFHYYDKDFNNEADTPDNFQSRRPNTSFCFLDIRSPGLGDTAMYLCATSRGSYSNQPQHFGDGTRLSIL.

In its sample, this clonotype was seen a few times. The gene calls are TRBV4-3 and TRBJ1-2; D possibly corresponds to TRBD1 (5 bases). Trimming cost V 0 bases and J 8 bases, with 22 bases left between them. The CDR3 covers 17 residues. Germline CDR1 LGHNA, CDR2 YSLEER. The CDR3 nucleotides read TGCGCCAGCAGCCAAGAGGGGGTCGGGAGCCGGATTCGGGGCTACACCTTC. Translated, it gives CASSQEGVGSRIRGYTF.

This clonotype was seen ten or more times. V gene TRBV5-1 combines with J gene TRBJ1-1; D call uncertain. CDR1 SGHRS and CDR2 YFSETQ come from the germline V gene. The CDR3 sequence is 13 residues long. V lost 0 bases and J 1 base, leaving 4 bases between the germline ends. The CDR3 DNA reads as TGCGCCAGCAGCTTGGAGGCGAACACTGAAGCTTTCTTT. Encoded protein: CASSLEANTEAFF.

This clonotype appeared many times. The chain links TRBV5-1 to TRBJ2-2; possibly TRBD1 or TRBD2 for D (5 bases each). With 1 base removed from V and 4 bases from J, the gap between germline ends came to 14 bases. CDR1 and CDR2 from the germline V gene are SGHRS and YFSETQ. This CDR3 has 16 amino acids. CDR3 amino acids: CASSLLWGTPTGELFF. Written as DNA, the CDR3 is TGCGCCAGCAGCTTGTTATGGGGGACGCCCACCGGGGAGCTGTTTTTT. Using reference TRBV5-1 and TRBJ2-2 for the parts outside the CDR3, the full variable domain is KAGVTQTPRYLIKTRGQQVTLSCSPISGHRSVSWYQQTPGQGLQFLFEYFSETQRNKGNFPGRFSGRQFSNSRSEMNVSTLELGDSALYLCASSLLWGTPTGELFFGEGSRLTVL.

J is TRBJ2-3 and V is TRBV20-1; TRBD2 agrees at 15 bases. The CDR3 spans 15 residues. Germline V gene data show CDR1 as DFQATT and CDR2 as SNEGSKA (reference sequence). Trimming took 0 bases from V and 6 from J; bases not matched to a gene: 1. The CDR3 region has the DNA TGCAGTGCTAGAGATGGGACTAGCGGGGGGGATACGCAGTATTTT. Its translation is CSARDGTSGGDTQYF.

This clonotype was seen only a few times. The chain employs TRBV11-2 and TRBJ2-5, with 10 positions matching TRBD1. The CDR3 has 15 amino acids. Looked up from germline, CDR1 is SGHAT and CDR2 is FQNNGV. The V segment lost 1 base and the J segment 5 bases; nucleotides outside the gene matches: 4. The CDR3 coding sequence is TGTGCCAGCAGCTTAGCGACAGGGGGCGGTGAGACCCAGTACTTC. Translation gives CASSLATGGGETQYF.

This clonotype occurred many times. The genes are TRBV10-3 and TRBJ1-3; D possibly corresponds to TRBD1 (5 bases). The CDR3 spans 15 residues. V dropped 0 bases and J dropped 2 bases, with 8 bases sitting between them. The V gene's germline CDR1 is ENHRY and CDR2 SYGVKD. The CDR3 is CAISESGGAGNTIYF. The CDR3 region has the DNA TGTGCCATCAGTGAGTCGGGGGGAGCTGGAAACACCATATATTTT.

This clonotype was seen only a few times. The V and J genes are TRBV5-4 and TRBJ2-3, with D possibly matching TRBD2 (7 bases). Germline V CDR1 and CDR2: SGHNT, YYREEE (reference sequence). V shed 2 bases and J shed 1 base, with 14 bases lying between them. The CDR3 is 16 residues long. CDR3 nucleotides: TGTGCCAGCAGCTTAAAGACGGGGGGCGGCACAGATACGCAGTATTTT. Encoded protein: CASSLKTGGGTDTQYF.

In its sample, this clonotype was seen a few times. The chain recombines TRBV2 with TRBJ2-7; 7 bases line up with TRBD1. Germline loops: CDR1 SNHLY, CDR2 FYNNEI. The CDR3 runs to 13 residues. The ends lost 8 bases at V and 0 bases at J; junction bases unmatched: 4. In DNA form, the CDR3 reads TGTGCCAGCGGCTGGGACAGCTCCTACGAGCAGTACGTC. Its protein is CASGWDSSYEQYV.

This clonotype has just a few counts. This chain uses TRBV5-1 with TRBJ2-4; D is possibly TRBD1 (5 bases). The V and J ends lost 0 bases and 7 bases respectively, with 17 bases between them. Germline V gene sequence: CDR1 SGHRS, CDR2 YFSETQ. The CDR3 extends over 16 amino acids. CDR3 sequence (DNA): TGCGCCAGCAGCTTGGCCAGTGGGCAGGGAAGGAACATTCAGTACTTC. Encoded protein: CASSLASGQGRNIQYF. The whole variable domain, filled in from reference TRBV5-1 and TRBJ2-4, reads KAGVTQTPRYLIKTRGQQVTLSCSPISGHRSVSWYQQTPGQGLQFLFEYFSETQRNKGNFPGRFSGRQFSNSRSEMNVSTLELGDSALYLCASSLASGQGRNIQYFGAGTRLSVL.

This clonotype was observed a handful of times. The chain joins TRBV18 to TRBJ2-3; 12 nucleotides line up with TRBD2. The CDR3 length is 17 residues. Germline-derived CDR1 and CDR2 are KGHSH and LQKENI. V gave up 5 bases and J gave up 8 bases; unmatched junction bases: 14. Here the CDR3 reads CASSAPSGGAGMVTQYF. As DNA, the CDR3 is TGTGCCAGCTCAGCCCCTAGCGGGGGGGCCGGAATGGTTACGCAGTATTTT.

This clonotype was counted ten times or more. Here the CDR3 reads CASGRSRGHLSGNTIYF. The CDR3 region has the DNA TGTGCCAGCGGAAGAAGCAGGGGCCACCTCTCTGGAAACACCATATATTTT. The chain has TRBV7-2 and TRBJ1-3, with D tentatively TRBD1 (6 bases). In germline, CDR1 is SGHTA, CDR2 FQGNSA. This CDR3 region has 17 residues. The V end lost 8 bases, the J end lost 0 bases, and 20 bases lay between the germline ends.

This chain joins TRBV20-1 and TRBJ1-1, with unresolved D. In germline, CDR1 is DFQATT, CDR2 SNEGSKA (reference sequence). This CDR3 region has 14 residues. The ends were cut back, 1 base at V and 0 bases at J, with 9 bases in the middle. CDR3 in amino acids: CSARGGAVNTEAFF. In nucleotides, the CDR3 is TGCAGTGCTAGAGGAGGAGCGGTGAACACTGAAGCTTTCTTT.

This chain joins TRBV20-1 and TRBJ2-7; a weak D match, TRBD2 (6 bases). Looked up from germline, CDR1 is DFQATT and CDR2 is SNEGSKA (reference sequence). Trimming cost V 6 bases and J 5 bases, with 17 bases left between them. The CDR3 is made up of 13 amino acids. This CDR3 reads CSALSGGRDEQYF. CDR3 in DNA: TGCAGTGCCCTCTCCGGAGGGCGCGACGAGCAGTACTTC.

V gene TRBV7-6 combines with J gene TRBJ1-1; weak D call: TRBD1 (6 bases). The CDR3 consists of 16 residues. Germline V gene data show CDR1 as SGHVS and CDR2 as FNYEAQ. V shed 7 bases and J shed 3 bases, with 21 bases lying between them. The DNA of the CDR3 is TGTGCCAGCACCACGAGAGGGGGGCGCAGAGACACTGAAGCTTTCTTT. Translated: CASTTRGGRRDTEAFF.

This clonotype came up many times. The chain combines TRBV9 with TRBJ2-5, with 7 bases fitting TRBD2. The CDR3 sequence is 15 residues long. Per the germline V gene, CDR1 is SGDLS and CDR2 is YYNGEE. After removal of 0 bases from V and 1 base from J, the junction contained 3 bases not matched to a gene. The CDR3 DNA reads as TGTGCCAGCAGCGTAGGCGGGGGATTCCAAGAGACCCAGTACTTC. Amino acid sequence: CASSVGGGFQETQYF.

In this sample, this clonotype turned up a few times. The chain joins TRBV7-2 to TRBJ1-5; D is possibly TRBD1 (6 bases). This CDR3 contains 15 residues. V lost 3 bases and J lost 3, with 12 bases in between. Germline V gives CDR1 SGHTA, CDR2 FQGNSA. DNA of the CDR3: TGTGCCAGCAGCTTTTCCGGACAGACCAATCAGCCCCAGCATTTT. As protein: CASSFSGQTNQPQHF.

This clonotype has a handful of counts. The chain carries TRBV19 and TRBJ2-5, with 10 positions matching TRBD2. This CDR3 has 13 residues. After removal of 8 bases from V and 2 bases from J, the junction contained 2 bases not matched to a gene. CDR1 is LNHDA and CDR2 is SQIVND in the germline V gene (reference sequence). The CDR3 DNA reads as TGTGCCAGTCGGACTAGCGGACAAGAGACCCAGTACTTC. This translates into CASRTSGQETQYF.

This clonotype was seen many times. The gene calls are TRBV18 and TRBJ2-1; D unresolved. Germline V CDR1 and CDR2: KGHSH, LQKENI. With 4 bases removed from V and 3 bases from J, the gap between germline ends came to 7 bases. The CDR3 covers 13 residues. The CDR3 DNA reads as TGTGCCAGCTCACAGGCAGGCTACAATGAGCAGTTCTTC. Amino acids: CASSQAGYNEQFF.

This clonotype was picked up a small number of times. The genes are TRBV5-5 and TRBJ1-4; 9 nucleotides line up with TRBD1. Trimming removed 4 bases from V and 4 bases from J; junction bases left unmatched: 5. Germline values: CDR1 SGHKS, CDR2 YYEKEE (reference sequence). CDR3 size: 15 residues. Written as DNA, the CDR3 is TGTGCCAGCAGCCCCCGGACAGGGGTTAATGAAAAACTGTTTTTT. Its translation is CASSPRTGVNEKLFF.

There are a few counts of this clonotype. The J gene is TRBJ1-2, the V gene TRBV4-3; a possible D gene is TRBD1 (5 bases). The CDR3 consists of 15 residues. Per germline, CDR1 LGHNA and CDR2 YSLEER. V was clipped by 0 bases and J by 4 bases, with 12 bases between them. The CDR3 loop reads CASSQEGLPIYGYTF. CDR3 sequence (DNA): TGCGCCAGCAGCCAAGAGGGACTGCCTATCTATGGCTACACCTTC.

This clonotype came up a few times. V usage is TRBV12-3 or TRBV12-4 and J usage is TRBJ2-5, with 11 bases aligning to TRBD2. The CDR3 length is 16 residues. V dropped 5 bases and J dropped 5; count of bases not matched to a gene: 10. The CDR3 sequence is CASSAPSTSGVETQYF. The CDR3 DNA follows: TGTGCCAGCAGTGCACCGTCGACTAGCGGGGTTGAGACCCAGTACTTC.

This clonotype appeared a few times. The CDR3 nucleotides read TGTGCCAGCAGCCAAACTAGCGGGGGCCAGGGTCTTACGCAGTATTTT. Translation: CASSQTSGGQGLTQYF. The chain has TRBV7-2 and TRBJ2-3, with 11 positions matching TRBD2. Germline CDR1 and CDR2: SGHTA and FQGNSA. V shed 5 bases and J 8 bases; nucleotides not matched to a gene: 12. This CDR3 is 16 amino acids long. Combining the CDR3 with reference TRBV7-2 and TRBJ2-3 gives the whole variable domain GAGVSQSPSNKVTEKGKDVELRCDPISGHTALYWYRQSLGQGLEFLIYFQGNSAPDKSGLPSDRFSAERTGGSVSTLTIQRTQQEDSAVYLCASSQTSGGQGLTQYFGPGTRLTVL.

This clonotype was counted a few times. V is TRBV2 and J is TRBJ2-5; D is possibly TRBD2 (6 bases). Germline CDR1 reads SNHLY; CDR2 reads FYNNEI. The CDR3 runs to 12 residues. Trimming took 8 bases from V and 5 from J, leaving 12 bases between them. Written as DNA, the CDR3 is TGTGCCAGCGGTCGGGAGAGGGAGACCCAGTACTTC. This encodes CASGRERETQYF.

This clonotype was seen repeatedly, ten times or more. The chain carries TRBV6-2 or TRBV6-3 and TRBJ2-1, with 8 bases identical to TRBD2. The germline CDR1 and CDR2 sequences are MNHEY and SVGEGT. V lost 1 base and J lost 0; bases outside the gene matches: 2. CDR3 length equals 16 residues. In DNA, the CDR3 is TGTGCCAGCAGTTACTTGCGGGGGGACTCCTACAATGAGCAGTTCTTC. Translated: CASSYLRGDSYNEQFF.

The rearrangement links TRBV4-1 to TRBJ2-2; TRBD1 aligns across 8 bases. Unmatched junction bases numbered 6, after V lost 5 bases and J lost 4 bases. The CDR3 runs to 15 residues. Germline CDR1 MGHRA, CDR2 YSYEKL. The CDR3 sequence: CASSGRTGPTGELFF. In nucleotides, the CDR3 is TGCGCCAGCAGCGGACGGACAGGGCCCACCGGGGAGCTGTTTTTT.

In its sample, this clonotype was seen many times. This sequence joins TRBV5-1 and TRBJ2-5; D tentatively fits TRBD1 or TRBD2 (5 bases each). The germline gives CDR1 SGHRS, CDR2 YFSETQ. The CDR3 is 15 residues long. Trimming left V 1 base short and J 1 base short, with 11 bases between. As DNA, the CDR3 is TGCGCCAGCAGCTTGTTCCGGGACCGCCAAGAGACCCAGTACTTC. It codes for CASSLFRDRQETQYF. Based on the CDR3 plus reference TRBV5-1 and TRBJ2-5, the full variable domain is KAGVTQTPRYLIKTRGQQVTLSCSPISGHRSVSWYQQTPGQGLQFLFEYFSETQRNKGNFPGRFSGRQFSNSRSEMNVSTLELGDSALYLCASSLFRDRQETQYFGPGTRLLVL.